This T cell receptor beta chain was found in a study of T cell clonotyping in hematopoietic cell transplantation. Findings and limits, study-wide: At the given depth, recipient repertoires were over 97% de novo clonotypes. Broader posttransplant TCR repertoire diversity was predicted by graft donor and pretransplant recipient Inverse Simpson Index values.

Worth noting for this clone: Its antigen is unknown.

The table came from immunoSEQ multiplex PCR; TCRdb's copy has only in-frame clones and leaves some out. The sample contains around 9,100 clones, approximately 79% of which appear only once. CDR1 LGHNA and CDR2 YSLEER come from the germline V gene. The CDR3 runs to 15 residues. Between the trimmed V and J ends, which lost 4 bases and 5 bases, there was a span of 17 bases. This TCR was recovered from a male patient between 40 and 49 years old who had an allogeneic stem cell transplant from a related donor, so the T cells may come from the graft donor. Some clones in this sample may be carry-over from other donors' samples. This chain connects TRBV4-3 to TRBJ1-1, with a weak D call TRBD1 (5 bases). Sample: PBMCs, taken 180 days after allogeneic stem cell transplant. CDR3 DNA: TGCGCCAGCAGCCTCGGTAGGTTGGGGGGAACTGAAGCTTTCTTT. Encoded protein: CASSLGRLGGTEAFF.